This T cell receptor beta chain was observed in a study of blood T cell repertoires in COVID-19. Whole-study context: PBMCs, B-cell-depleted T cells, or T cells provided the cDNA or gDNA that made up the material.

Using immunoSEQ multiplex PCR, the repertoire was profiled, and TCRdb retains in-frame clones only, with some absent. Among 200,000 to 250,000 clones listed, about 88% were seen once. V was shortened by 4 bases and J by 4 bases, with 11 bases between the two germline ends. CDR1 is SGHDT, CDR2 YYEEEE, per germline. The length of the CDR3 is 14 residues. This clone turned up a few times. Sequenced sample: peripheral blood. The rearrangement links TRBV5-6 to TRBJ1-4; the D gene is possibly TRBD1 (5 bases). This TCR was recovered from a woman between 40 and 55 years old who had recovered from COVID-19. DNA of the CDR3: TGTGCCAGCAGCCTGCTGGGGGGTAATGAAAAACTGTTTTTT. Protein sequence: CASSLLGGNEKLFF.